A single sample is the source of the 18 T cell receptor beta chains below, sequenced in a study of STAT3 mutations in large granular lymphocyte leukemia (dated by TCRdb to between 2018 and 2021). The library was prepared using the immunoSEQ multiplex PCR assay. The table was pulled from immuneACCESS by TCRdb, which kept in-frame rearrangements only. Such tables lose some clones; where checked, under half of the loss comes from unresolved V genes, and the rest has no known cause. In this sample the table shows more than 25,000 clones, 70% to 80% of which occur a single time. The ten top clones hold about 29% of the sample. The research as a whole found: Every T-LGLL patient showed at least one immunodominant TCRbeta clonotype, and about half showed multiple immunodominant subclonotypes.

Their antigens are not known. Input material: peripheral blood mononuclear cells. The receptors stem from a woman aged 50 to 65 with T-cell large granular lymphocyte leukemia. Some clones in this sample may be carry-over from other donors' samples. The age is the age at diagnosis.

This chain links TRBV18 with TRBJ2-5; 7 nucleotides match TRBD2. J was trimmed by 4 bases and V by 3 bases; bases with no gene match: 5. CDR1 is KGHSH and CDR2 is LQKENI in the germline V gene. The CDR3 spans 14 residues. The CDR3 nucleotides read TGTGCCAGCTCACCCCTCCCGGGGGGAGAGACCCAGTACTTC. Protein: CASSPLPGGETQYF.

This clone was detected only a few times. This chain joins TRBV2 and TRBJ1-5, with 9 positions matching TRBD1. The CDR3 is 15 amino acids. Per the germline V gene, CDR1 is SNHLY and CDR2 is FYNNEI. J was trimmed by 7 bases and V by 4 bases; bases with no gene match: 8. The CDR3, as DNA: TGTGCCAGCAGTGCCGACAGGGGGTTCGGGCAGCCCCAGCATTTT. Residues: CASSADRGFGQPQHF.

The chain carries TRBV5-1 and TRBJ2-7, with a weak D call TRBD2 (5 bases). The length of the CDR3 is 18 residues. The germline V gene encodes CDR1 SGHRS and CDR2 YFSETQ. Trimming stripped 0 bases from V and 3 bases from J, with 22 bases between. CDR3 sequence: CASSLEVPGKERLYEQYF. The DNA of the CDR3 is TGCGCCAGCAGCTTGGAGGTCCCGGGGAAGGAACGCCTCTACGAGCAGTACTTC.

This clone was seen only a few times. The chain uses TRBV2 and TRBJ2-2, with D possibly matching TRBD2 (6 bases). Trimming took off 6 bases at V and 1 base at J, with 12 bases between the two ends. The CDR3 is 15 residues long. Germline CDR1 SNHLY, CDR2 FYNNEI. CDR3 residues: CASRLSGLNTGELFF. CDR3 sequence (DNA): TGTGCCAGCAGACTAAGCGGGCTGAACACCGGGGAGCTGTTTTTT.

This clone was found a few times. The CDR3 DNA sequence: TGTGCCACTGGACTAGCGGGAGGGCCGGGCACCGGGGAGCTGTTTTTT. The encoded protein is CATGLAGGPGTGELFF. The chain links TRBV13 to TRBJ2-2; TRBD2 agrees at 15 bases. CDR1 and CDR2 (germline): PRHDT, FYEKMQ (reference sequence). The CDR3 covers 16 residues. Losses at the gene ends were 10 bases for V and 4 bases for J; bases not matched to a gene: 7.

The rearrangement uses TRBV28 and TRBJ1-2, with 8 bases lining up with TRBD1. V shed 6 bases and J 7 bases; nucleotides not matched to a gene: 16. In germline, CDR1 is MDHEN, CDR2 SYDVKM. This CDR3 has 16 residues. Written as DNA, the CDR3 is TGTGCCAGCAGCTCCTTGGACAGGGTAAAAGGAAGTGGCTACACCTTC. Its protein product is CASSSLDRVKGSGYTF.

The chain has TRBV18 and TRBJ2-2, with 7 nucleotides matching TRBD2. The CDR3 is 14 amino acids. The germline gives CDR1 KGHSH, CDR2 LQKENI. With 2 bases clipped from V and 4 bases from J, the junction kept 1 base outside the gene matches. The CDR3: CASSPASGTGELFF. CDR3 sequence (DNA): TGTGCCAGCTCACCAGCTAGCGGCACCGGGGAGCTGTTTTTT.

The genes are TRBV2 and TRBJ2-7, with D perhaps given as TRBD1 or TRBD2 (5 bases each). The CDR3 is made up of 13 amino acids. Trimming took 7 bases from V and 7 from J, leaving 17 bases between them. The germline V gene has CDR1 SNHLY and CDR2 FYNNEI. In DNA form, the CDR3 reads TGTGCCAGCACCGGGACGGAGAGGAGAGAGCAGTACTTC. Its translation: CASTGTERREQYF. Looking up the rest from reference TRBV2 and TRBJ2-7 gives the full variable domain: EPEVTQTPSHQVTQMGQEVILRCVPISNHLYFYWYRQILGQKVEFLVSFYNNEISEKSEIFDDQFSVERPDGSNFTLKIRSTKLEDSAMYFCASTGTERREQYFGPGTRLTVT.

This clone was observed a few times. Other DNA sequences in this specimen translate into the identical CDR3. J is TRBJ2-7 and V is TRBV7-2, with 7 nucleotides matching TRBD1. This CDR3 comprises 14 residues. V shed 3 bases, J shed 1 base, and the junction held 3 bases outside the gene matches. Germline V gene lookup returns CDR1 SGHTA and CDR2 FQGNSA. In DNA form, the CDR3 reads TGTGCCAGCAGCTTGAGACAGGGATCCTACGAGCAGTACTTC. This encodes CASSLRQGSYEQYF. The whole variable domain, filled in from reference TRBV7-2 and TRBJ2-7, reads GAGVSQSPSNKVTEKGKDVELRCDPISGHTALYWYRQSLGQGLEFLIYFQGNSAPDKSGLPSDRFSAERTGGSVSTLTIQRTQQEDSAVYLCASSLRQGSYEQYFGPGTRLTVT.

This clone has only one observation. The CDR3 is CASLQGTLNTEAFF. The CDR3 DNA reads as TGTGCCAGCCTGCAGGGCACCCTTAACACTGAAGCTTTCTTT. J is TRBJ1-1 and V is TRBV28, with a possible D match to TRBD1 (5 bases). The CDR3 runs to 14 residues. Trimming left V 8 bases short and J 2 bases short, with 15 bases between. Germline lookup yields CDR1 MDHEN and CDR2 SYDVKM.

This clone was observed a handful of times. The CDR3 protein is CASSQEGVLRPPYEQYF. CDR3 bases: TGCGCCAGCAGCCAAGAAGGGGTCCTTCGACCTCCCTACGAGCAGTACTTC. The chain carries TRBV4-1 and TRBJ2-7; D may be TRBD1 (5 bases). CDR3 length: 17 amino acids. The V end was cut by 0 bases, the J end by 2 bases, with 17 bases between. Germline V gene data show CDR1 as MGHRA and CDR2 as YSYEKL.

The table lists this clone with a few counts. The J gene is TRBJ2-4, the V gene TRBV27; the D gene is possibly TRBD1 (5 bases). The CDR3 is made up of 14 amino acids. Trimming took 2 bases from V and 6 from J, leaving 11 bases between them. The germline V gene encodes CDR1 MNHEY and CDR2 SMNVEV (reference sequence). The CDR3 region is CASSLQGAINIQYF. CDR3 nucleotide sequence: TGTGCCAGCAGTTTACAAGGGGCAATAAACATTCAGTACTTC.

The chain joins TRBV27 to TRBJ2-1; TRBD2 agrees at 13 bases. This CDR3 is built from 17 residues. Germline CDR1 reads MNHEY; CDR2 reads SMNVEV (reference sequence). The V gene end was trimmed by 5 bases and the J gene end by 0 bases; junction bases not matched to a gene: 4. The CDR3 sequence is CASSTRTSGSSYNEQFF. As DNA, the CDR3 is TGTGCCAGCAGTACCCGGACTAGCGGGAGCTCCTACAATGAGCAGTTCTTC.

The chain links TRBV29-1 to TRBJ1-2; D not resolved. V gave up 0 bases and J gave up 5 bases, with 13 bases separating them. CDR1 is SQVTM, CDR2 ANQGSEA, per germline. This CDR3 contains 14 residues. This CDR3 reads CSVEESASRYGYTF. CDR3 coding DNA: TGCAGCGTTGAAGAAAGCGCCTCACGGTATGGCTACACCTTC. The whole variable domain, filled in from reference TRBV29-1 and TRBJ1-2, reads SAVISQKPSRDICQRGTSLTIQCQVDSQVTMMFWYRQQPGQSLTLIATANQGSEATYESGFVIDKFPISRPNLTFSTLTVSNMSPEDSSIYLCSVEESASRYGYTFGSGTRLTVV.

The CDR3 loop reads CASSPQGRNEQFF. DNA for the CDR3: TGTGCCAGCTCTCCTCAGGGGAGGAATGAGCAGTTCTTC. This sequence joins TRBV18 and TRBJ2-1, with D perhaps being TRBD1 or TRBD2 (6 bases each). Trimming removed 6 bases from V and 7 bases from J, with 13 bases in between. CDR1 is KGHSH and CDR2 is LQKENI in the germline V gene. This CDR3 comprises 13 residues. Drawing the rest from reference TRBV18 and TRBJ2-1, the complete variable domain is NAGVMQNPRHLVRRRGQEARLRCSPMKGHSHVYWYRQLPEEGLKFMVYLQKENIIDESGMPKERFSAEFPKEGPSILRIQQVVRGDSAAYFCASSPQGRNEQFFGPGTRLTVL.

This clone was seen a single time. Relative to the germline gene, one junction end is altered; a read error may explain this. The CDR3 sequence is CASSNRDRGSAF. In nucleotides, the CDR3 is TGTGCCAGCAGCAACCGGGACAGGGGCTCGGCTTTT. The chain employs TRBV5-6 and TRBJ2-3, with 10 bases identical to TRBD1. Germline assignment: CDR1 SGHDT and CDR2 YYEEEE. The CDR3 has 12 amino acids.

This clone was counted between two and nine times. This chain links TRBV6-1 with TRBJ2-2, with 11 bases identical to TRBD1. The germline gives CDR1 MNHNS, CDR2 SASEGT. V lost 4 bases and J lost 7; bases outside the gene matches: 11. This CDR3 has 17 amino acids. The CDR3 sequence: CASSVIIGQGAYGELFF. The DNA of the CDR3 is TGTGCCAGCAGTGTTATAATAGGACAGGGGGCATACGGGGAGCTGTTTTTT.

Written as DNA, the CDR3 is TGTGCCAGCAGTTTAGGTTTCGAGCAGTACTTC. Its translation is CASSLGFEQYF. The chain has TRBV28 and TRBJ2-7; no firm D call. The CDR3 is 11 amino acids. Trimming shortened V by 2 bases and J by 6 bases, and 5 bases separated the two germline ends. CDR1 and CDR2 from the germline V gene are MDHEN and SYDVKM.